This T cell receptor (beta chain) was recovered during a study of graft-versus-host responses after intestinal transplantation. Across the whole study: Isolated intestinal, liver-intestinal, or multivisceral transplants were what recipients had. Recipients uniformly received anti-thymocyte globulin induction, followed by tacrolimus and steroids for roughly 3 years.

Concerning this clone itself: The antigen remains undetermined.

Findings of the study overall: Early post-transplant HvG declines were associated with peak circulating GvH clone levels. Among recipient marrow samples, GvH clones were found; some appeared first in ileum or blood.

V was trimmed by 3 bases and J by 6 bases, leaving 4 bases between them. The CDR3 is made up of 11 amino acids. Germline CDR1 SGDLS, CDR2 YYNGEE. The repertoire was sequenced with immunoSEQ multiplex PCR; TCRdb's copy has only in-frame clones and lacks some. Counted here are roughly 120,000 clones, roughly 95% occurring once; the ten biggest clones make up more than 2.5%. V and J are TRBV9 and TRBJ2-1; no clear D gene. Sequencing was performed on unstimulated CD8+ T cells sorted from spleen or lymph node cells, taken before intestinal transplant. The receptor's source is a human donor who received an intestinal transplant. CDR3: CASSASNEQFF. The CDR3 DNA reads TGTGCCAGCAGCGCTAGCAATGAGCAGTTCTTC.